These T cell receptor beta chains were read from a single sample in a study of beta chain features in type 1 diabetes. Clones were read by immunoSEQ multiplex PCR, and TCRdb kept only the in-frame ones, dropping some. Of more than 100,000 clones in the sample, 25% to 35% are singletons; the top ten hold roughly 0.5%. The sample taken for sequencing was central memory CD4+ T cells from blood. These receptors all stem from a woman younger than 35 with type 1 diabetes. Both conserved end residues are part of each CDR3. A D gene is named only where the DNA matches it firmly. Expanded clones are given a class, and other clones once, few, many or no size at all.

j_call | d_call | v_call | clone_size | cdr3_aa | cdr3_nt
TRBJ2-3 | TRBD1 | TRBV27 | few | CASSLGTGITDTQYF | TGTGCCAGCAGTTTGGGGACAGGGATCACAGATACGCAGTATTTT
TRBJ1-3 | TRBD1 | TRBV7-8 | once | CASSLPGQGLNTIYF | TGTGCCAGCAGCTTACCGGGACAGGGTTTAAACACCATATATTTT
TRBJ1-1 | NA | TRBV5-1 | few | CASSLASNTEAFF | TGCGCCAGCAGCTTGGCCAGTAACACTGAAGCTTTCTTT
TRBJ2-7 | NA | TRBV7-6 | few | CASSLNTYEQYF | TGTGCCAGCAGCTTAAATACCTACGAGCAGTACTTC
TRBJ2-6 | TRBD1 | TRBV11-2 | NA | CASSLVWTGRANVLTF | TGTGCCAGCAGCTTAGTCTGGACAGGGAGGGCCAACGTCCTGACTTTC
TRBJ2-3 | TRBD2 | TRBV5-1 | NA | CASSRTPSGDTQYF | TGCGCCAGCAGCCGCACCCCTAGCGGAGATACGCAGTATTTT
TRBJ1-5 | TRBD1 | TRBV19 | NA | CASSIRDRENQPQHF | TGTGCCAGTAGTATTCGAGACAGGGAAAATCAGCCCCAGCATTTT
TRBJ1-1 | TRBD1 | TRBV7-2 | NA | CASSVRRGQPNTEAFF | TGTGCCAGCAGCGTGCGGAGGGGACAGCCGAACACTGAAGCTTTCTTT
TRBJ2-7 | NA | TRBV5-4 | NA | CASSLAAYGGEQYF | TGTGCCAGCAGCTTGGCCGCATACGGGGGCGAGCAGTACTTC
TRBJ2-3 | NA | TRBV29-1 | many | CSVAAGIPTLDTQYF | TGCAGCGTCGCGGCCGGAATCCCCACACTCGATACGCAGTATTTT
TRBJ2-3 | TRBD2 | TRBV7-9 | NA | CASSPGLAADTQYF | TGTGCCAGCAGCCCGGGACTAGCAGCAGATACGCAGTATTTT
TRBJ1-1 | NA | TRBV18 | few | CASSPYRANTEAFF | TGTGCCAGCTCACCATACAGGGCGAACACTGAAGCTTTCTTT
TRBJ1-1 | NA | TRBV19 | NA | CACSFFGLGGSNTEAFF | TGTGCCTGTAGCTTCTTCGGTTTGGGAGGGTCGAACACTGAAGCTTTCTTT
TRBJ2-3 | TRBD2 | TRBV7-2 | NA | CASRPGGDTQYF | TGTGCCAGCAGGCCGGGGGGAGATACGCAGTATTTT
TRBJ2-3 | TRBD2 | TRBV7-9 | NA | CASSSSGHRPYF | TGTGCCAGCAGCTCTAGCGGGCATAGACCGTATTTT
TRBJ2-1 | TRBD2 | TRBV18 | NA | CASSPPGTSGYNEQFF | TGTGCCAGCTCGCCCCCCGGGACTAGCGGTTACAATGAGCAGTTCTTC
TRBJ1-1 | NA | TRBV19 | NA | CASSEVGGSEAFF | TGTGCCAGTAGTGAGGTTGGGGGGTCTGAAGCTTTCTTT
TRBJ1-5 | NA | TRBV28 | few | CASLLPGHQNQPQHF | TGTGCCAGCTTACTCCCGGGACACCAGAATCAGCCCCAGCATTTT
TRBJ2-1 | NA | TRBV20-1 | few | CSARDGRGQFF | TGCAGTGCTAGAGATGGTCGGGGGCAGTTCTTC
TRBJ1-3 | NA | TRBV29-1 | many | CSVSPGLLDSGNTIYF | TGCAGCGTTTCACCGGGACTCCTGGACTCTGGAAACACCATATATTTT
TRBJ2-7 | TRBD1 | TRBV18 | few | CASSPDRGAEQYF | TGTGCCAGCTCACCCGACAGGGGGGCCGAGCAGTACTTC
TRBJ2-3 | TRBD2 | TRBV14 | NA | CASSQGTSGVTTQYF | TGTGCCAGCAGCCAAGGTACTAGCGGAGTAACTACGCAGTATTTT
TRBJ2-4 | TRBD2 | TRBV10-3 | few | CAIRKGLGSKNIQYF | TGTGCCATCAGGAAGGGACTAGGATCCAAAAACATTCAGTACTTC
TRBJ2-3 | TRBD1 | TRBV5-4 | once | CASSFLQGGSTDTQYF | TGTGCCAGCAGCTTCCTACAGGGGGGTAGCACAGATACGCAGTATTTT
TRBJ1-1 | NA | TRBV5-1 | NA | CASSLLGHSNTEAFF | TGCGCCAGCAGCTTATTGGGACACTCGAACACTGAAGCTTTCTTT
TRBJ1-1 | NA | TRBV13 | NA | CASSSTGSTEAFF | TGTGCCAGCAGCTCCACAGGGAGCACTGAAGCTTTCTTT
TRBJ2-1 | NA | TRBV19 | few | CASSDPRASSYNEQFF | TGTGCCAGTAGTGACCCCAGGGCATCCTCTTACAATGAGCAGTTCTTC
TRBJ1-5 | NA | TRBV7-6 | NA | CASSPYSDSHQPQHF | TGTGCCAGCAGCCCATATTCGGACAGTCATCAGCCCCAGCATTTT
TRBJ1-5 | NA | TRBV27 | few | CASSPLEGPRNQPQHF | TGTGCCAGCAGCCCTCTTGAGGGCCCAAGGAATCAGCCCCAGCATTTT
TRBJ1-1 | NA | TRBV7-2 | NA | CASSPQRGGPNTEAFF | TGTGCCAGCAGCCCCCAGAGGGGGGGGCCGAACACTGAAGCTTTCTTT
TRBJ1-1 | NA | TRBV9 | few | CASSVEGDTEAFF | TGTGCCAGCAGCGTCGAGGGGGACACTGAAGCTTTCTTT
TRBJ2-1 | TRBD2 | TRBV4-3 | NA | CASSQVLQSSGKFEQFF | TGCGCCAGCAGCCAAGTTCTTCAGTCTAGCGGGAAGTTTGAGCAGTTCTTC
TRBJ2-3 | TRBD1 | TRBV14 | NA | CASSQDHWDREHTQYF | TGTGCCAGCAGCCAAGACCATTGGGACAGGGAGCATACGCAGTATTTT
TRBJ1-1 | NA | TRBV2 | NA | CASMGGFTEAFF | TGTGCCAGCATGGGGGGATTCACTGAAGCTTTCTTT
TRBJ2-7 | TRBD2 | TRBV7-2 | NA | CASSLAGLAGDPYEQYF | TGTGCCAGCAGCTTAGCGGGTCTAGCGGGGGACCCCTACGAGCAGTACTTC
TRBJ1-4 | TRBD1 | TRBV28 | few | CASSDQGVATNEKLFF | TGTGCCAGCAGTGATCAGGGGGTCGCAACTAATGAAAAACTGTTTTTT
TRBJ2-2 | NA | TRBV28 | NA | CASTFAGRQNTGELFF | TGTGCCAGCACTTTCGCGGGACGTCAGAACACCGGGGAGCTGTTTTTT
TRBJ1-1 | NA | TRBV6-6 | NA | CASSYRAEAFF | TGTGCCAGCAGTTATAGAGCAGAAGCTTTCTTT
TRBJ2-7 | TRBD1 | TRBV19 | NA | CASSRTGASHEQYF | TGTGCCAGTAGTCGGACAGGGGCTTCCCACGAGCAGTACTTC